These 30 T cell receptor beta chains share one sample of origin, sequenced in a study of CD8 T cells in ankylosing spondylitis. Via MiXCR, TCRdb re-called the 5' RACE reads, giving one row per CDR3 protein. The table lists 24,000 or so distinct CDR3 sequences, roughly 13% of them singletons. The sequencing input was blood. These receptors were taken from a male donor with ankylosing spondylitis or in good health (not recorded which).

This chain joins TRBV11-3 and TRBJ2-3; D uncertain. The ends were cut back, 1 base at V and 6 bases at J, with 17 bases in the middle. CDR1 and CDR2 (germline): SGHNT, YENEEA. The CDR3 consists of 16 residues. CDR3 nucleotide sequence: TGTGCCAGCAGCTTAGGTCTCGAAGGGAATGTGGATACGCAGTATTTT. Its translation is CASSLGLEGNVDTQYF.

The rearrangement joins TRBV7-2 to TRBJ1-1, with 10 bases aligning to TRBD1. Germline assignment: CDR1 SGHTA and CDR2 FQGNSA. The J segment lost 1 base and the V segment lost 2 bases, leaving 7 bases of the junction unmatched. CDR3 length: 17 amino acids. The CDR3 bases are TGTGCCAGCAGCTTAACTAGGACAGGGGGAAGGAACACTGAAGCTTTCTTT. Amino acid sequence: CASSLTRTGGRNTEAFF.

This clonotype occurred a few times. The CDR3, as DNA: TGTGCCAGCAGCTTAGCTGGCGGGGTTGAGCAGTTCTTC. Amino acid sequence: CASSLAGGVEQFF. The chain combines TRBV7-2 with TRBJ2-1, with D possibly being TRBD2 (6 bases). V lost 0 bases, J lost 9 bases, and 9 bases lay in between. The CDR3 is 13 residues long. The germline gives CDR1 SGHTA, CDR2 FQGNSA.

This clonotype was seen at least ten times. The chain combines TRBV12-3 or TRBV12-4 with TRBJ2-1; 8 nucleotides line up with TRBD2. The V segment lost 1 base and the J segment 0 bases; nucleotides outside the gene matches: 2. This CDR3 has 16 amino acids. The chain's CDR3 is CASSLGSGSSYNEQFF. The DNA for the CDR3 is TGTGCCAGCAGTTTAGGGAGCGGGAGCTCCTACAATGAGCAGTTCTTC.

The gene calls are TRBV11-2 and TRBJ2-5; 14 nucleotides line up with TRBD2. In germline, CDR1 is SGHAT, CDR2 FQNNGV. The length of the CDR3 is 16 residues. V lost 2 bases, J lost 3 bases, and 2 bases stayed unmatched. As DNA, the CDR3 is TGTGCCAGCAGCTTATGGGGACTAGCGGGAGAAGAGACCCAGTACTTC. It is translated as CASSLWGLAGEETQYF.

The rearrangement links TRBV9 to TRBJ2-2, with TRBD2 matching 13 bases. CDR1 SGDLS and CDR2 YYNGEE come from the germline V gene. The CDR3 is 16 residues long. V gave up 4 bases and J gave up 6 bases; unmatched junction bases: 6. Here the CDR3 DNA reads TGTGCCAGCAGCCCAGGACTAGCGGGAGTGCCCGGGGAGCTGTTTTTT. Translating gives CASSPGLAGVPGELFF.

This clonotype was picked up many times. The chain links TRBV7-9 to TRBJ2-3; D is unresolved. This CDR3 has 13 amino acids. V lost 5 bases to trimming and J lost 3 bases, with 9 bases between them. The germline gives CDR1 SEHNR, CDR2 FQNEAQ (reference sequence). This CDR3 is CASSLSQTDTQYF. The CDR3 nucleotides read TGTGCCAGCAGCCTGAGCCAAACAGATACGCAGTATTTT.

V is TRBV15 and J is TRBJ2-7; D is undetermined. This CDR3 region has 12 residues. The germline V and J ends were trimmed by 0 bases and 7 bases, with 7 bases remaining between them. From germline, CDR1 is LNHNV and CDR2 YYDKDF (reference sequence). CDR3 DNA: TGTGCCACCAGCAGAGATGGCCGAGAGCAGTACGTC. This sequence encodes CATSRDGREQYV.

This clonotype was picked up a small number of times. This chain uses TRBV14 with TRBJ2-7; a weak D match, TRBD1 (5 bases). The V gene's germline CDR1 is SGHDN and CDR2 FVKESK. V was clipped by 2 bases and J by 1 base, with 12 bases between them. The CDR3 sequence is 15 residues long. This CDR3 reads CASSQLDTGSYEQYF. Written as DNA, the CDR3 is TGTGCCAGCAGCCAATTGGACACTGGGTCCTACGAGCAGTACTTC.

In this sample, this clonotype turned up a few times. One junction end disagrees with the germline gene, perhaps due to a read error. The CDR3, as DNA: TGTGCCACCAGCAGAGATCTTAGGGGGGAGGTTTCCCCCTTC. Amino acids: CATSRDLRGEVSPF. The V gene is TRBV15, the J gene TRBJ2-7; D possibly matches TRBD1 or TRBD2 (6 bases each). Per the germline V gene, CDR1 is LNHNV and CDR2 is YYDKDF (reference sequence). The CDR3 contains 14 residues. The full variable domain, completed using reference TRBV15 and TRBJ2-7, is DAMVIQNPRYQVTQFGKPVTLSCSQTLNHNVMYWYQQKSSQAPKLLFHYYDKDFNNEADTPDNFQSRRPNTSFCFLDIRSPGLGDTAMYLCATSRDLRGEVSPFGPGTRLTVT.

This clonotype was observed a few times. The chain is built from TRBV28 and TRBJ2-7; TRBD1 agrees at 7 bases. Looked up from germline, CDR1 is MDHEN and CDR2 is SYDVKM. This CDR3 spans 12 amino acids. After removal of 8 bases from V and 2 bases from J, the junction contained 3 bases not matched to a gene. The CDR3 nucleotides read TGTGCCAGCCGACAGGGACCCTACGAGCAGTACTTC. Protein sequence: CASRQGPYEQYF.

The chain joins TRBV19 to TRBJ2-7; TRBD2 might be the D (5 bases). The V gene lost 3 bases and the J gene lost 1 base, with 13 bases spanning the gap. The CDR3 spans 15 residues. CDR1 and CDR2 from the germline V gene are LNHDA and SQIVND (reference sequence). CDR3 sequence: CASSILALASYEQYF. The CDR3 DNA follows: TGTGCCAGTAGTATTCTAGCCCTCGCGTCCTACGAGCAGTACTTC.

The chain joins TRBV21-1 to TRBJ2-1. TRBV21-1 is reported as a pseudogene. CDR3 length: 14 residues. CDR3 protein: CASNDKESRYEQFF. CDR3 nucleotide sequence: TGTGCCAGCAACGACAAAGAGAGTCGATATGAGCAGTTCTTC.

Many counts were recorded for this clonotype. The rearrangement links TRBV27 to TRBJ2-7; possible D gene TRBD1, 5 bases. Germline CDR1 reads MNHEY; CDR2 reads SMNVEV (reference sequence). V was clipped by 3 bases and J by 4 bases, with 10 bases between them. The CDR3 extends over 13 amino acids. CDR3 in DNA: TGTGCCAGCAGTTTTTCAGGGAAGTACGAGCAGTACTTC. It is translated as CASSFSGKYEQYF.

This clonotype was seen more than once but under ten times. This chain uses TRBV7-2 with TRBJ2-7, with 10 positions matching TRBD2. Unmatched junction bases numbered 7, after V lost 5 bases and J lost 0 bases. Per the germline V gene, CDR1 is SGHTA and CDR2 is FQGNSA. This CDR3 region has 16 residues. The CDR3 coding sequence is TGTGCCAGCAGCACCTCAAGCGGGAGGGTCTCCTACGAGCAGTACTTC. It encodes CASSTSSGRVSYEQYF.

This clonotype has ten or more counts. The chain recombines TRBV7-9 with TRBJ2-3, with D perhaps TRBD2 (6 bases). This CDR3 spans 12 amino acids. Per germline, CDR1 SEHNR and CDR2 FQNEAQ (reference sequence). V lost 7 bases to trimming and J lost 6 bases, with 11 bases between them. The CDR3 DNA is TGTGCCAGCAACCCGGGGAGGGATACGCAGTATTTT. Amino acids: CASNPGRDTQYF.

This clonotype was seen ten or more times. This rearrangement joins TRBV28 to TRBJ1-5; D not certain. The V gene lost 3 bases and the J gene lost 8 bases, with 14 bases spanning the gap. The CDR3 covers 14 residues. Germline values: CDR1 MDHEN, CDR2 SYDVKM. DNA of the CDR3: TGTGCCAGCAGTTTGGTAAGGAAAAGTAAGCCCCAGCATTTT. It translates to CASSLVRKSKPQHF.

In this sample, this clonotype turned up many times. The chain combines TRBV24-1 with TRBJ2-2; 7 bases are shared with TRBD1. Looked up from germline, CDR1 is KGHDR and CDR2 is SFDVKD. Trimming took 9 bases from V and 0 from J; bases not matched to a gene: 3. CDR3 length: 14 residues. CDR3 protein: CATGDSTNTGELFF. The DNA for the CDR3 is TGTGCCACCGGGGACAGTACGAACACCGGGGAGCTGTTTTTT.

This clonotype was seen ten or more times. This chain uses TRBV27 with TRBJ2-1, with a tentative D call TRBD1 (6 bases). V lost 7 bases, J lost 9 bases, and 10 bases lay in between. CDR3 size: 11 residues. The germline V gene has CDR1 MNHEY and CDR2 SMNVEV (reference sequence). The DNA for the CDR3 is TGTGCCAGCAAACAGGGTCTTGAGCAGTTCTTC. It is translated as CASKQGLEQFF.

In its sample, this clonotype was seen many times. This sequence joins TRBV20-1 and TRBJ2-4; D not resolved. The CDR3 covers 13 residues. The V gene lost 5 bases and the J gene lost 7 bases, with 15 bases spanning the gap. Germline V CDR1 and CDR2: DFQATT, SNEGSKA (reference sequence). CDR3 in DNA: TGCAGTGCTCGTTCCCCCCCGGCCAACATTCAGTACTTC. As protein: CSARSPPANIQYF.

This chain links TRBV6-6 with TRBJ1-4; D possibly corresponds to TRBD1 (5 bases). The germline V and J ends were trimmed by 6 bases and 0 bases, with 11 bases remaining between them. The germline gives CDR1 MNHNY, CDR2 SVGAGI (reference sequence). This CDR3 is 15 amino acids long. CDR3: CASRPDSTTNEKLFF. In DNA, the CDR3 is TGTGCCAGCAGGCCAGACAGCACAACTAATGAAAAACTGTTTTTT.

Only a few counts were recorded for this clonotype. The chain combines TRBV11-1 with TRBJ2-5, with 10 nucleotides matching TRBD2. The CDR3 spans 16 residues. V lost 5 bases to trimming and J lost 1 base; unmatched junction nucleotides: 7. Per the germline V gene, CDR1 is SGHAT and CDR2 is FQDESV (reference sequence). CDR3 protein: CASSPLAGFVQETQYF. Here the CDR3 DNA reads TGTGCCAGCAGCCCACTAGCGGGATTCGTCCAAGAGACCCAGTACTTC.

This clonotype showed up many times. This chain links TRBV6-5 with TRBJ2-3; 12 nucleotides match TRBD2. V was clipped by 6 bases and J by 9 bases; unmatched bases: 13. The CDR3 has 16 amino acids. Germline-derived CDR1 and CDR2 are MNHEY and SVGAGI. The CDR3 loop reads CASRKSGTSGSLTQYF. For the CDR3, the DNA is TGTGCCAGCAGAAAGTCCGGGACTAGCGGGTCTTTAACGCAGTATTTT.

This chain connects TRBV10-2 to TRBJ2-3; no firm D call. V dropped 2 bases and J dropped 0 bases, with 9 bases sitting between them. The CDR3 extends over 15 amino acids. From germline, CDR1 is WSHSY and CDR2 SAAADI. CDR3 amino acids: CASSERAPSTDTQYF. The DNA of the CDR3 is TGCGCCAGCAGTGAGCGAGCGCCTAGCACAGATACGCAGTATTTT.

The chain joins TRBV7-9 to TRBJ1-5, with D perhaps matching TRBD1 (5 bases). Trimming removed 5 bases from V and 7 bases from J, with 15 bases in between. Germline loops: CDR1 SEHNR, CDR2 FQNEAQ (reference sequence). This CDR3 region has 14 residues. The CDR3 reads CASSGGGGQQPQHF. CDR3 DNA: TGTGCCAGCAGCGGGGGGGGGGGTCAACAGCCCCAGCATTTT. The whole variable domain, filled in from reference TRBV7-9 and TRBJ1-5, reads DTGVSQNPRHKITKRGQNVTFRCDPISEHNRLYWYRQTLGQGPEFLTYFQNEAQLEKSRLLSDRFSAERPKGSFSTLEIQRTEQGDSAMYLCASSGGGGQQPQHFGDGTRLSIL.

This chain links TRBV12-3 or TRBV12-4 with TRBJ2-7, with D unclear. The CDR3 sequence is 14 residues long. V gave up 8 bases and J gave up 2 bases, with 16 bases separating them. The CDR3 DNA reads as TGTGCCAGCGGCTTTGGTAGGCGGACCTACGAGCAGTACTTC. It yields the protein CASGFGRRTYEQYF.

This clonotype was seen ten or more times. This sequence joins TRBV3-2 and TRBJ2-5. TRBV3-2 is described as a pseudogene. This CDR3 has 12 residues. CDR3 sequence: CASSQHQETQYF. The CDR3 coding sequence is TGTGCCAGCAGCCAACACCAAGAGACCCAGTACTTC.

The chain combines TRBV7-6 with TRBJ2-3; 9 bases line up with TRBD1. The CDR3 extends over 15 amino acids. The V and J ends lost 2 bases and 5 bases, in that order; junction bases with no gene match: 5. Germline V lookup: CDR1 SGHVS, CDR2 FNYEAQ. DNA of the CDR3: TGTGCCAGCAGCTTATCCGGGACAGGGATAGATACGCAGTATTTT. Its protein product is CASSLSGTGIDTQYF.

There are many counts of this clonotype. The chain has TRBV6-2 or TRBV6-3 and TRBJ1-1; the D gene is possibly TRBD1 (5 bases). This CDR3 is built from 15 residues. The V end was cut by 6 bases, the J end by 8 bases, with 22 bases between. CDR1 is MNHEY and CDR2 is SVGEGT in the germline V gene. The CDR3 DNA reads TGTGCCAGCAGGGAAGGACGGGGCTGGAAGCAAGAAGCTTTCTTT. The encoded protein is CASREGRGWKQEAFF.

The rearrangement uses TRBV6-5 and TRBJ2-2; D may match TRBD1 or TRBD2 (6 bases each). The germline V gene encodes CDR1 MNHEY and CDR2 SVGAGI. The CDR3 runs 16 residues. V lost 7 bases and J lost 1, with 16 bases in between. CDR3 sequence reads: CASTERGRGNTGELFF. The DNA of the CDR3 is TGTGCCAGCACCGAACGGGGGCGAGGGAACACCGGGGAGCTGTTTTTT.